A selection of T cell receptor beta chains follows, all from one sample in a study of shared clonotypes between healthy human individuals. Profiled with immunoSEQ multiplex PCR; TCRdb holds only in-frame clones, not every one. The table shows approximately 620,000 clones, with 95% to 98% occurring only once. Sequencing was carried out using naive CD4+ T cells sorted from blood. The receptors shown here come from a woman in her thirties in good health. Each CDR3 is given with its conserved first and last residue. Fields, in order: clone size, D gene, J gene, V gene, CDR3 protein, CDR3 DNA. D genes are given only for firm matches. The size field is filled for only some rows; it gives once, few, many or a size class.

clone_size: NA; d_call: NA; j_call: TRBJ2-5; v_call: TRBV27; cdr3_aa: CASSLLSRKGFFSETQYF; cdr3_nt: TGTGCCAGCAGCCTTTTAAGTCGTAAAGGGTTCTTTAGCGAGACCCAGTACTTC
clone_size: NA; d_call: TRBD2; j_call: TRBJ2-1; v_call: TRBV27; cdr3_aa: CATIGLAGGNEQFF; cdr3_nt: TGTGCCACCATCGGACTAGCGGGGGGCAATGAGCAGTTCTTC
clone_size: NA; d_call: TRBD2; j_call: TRBJ2-1; v_call: TRBV5-1; cdr3_aa: CASSPLAGAPEQFF; cdr3_nt: TGCGCCAGCAGCCCCCTAGCGGGAGCGCCTGAGCAGTTCTTC
clone_size: NA; d_call: NA; j_call: TRBJ2-3; v_call: TRBV2; cdr3_aa: CASRPLRASAQYF; cdr3_nt: TGTGCCAGCAGGCCCCTGAGGGCCTCCGCGCAGTATTTT
clone_size: NA; d_call: TRBD2; j_call: TRBJ2-3; v_call: TRBV29-1; cdr3_aa: CSAGLAGVEAKHTDTQYF; cdr3_nt: TGCAGCGCGGGACTAGCGGGAGTCGAAGCCAAGCACACAGATACGCAGTATTTT
clone_size: NA; d_call: NA; j_call: TRBJ2-7; v_call: TRBV5-1; cdr3_aa: CASSLEPGEAYEQYF; cdr3_nt: TGCGCCAGCAGCTTGGAACCAGGGGAGGCCTACGAGCAGTACTTC
clone_size: NA; d_call: NA; j_call: TRBJ2-7; v_call: TRBV6-1; cdr3_aa: CASNIPGYEQYF; cdr3_nt: TGTGCCAGCAACATCCCGGGGTACGAGCAGTACTTC
clone_size: NA; d_call: TRBD2; j_call: TRBJ2-1; v_call: TRBV2; cdr3_aa: CASGGGGPHEQFF; cdr3_nt: TGTGCCAGCGGGGGGGGAGGACCCCATGAGCAGTTCTTC
clone_size: NA; d_call: NA; j_call: TRBJ2-1; v_call: TRBV18; cdr3_aa: CASSLRAGGGFSYNEQFF; cdr3_nt: TGTGCCAGCTCACTACGAGCAGGGGGGGGATTCTCCTACAATGAGCAGTTCTTC
clone_size: NA; d_call: NA; j_call: TRBJ1-5; v_call: TRBV7-9; cdr3_aa: CASSFAWDPAVQHF; cdr3_nt: TGTGCCAGCAGCTTTGCTTGGGATCCGGCTGTCCAGCATTTT
clone_size: NA; d_call: NA; j_call: TRBJ2-2; v_call: TRBV5-1; cdr3_aa: CASSGGRTNTGELFF; cdr3_nt: TGCGCCAGCAGCGGCGGACGGACGAACACCGGGGAGCTGTTTTTT
clone_size: NA; d_call: TRBD1; j_call: TRBJ1-1; v_call: TRBV2; cdr3_aa: CASSLNRGPAEAFF; cdr3_nt: TGTGCCAGCAGTCTTAACAGGGGACCGGCTGAAGCTTTCTTT
clone_size: NA; d_call: NA; j_call: TRBJ2-3; v_call: TRBV19; cdr3_aa: CASNTGSSTDTQYF; cdr3_nt: TGTGCCAGTAACACAGGGTCTAGCACAGATACGCAGTATTTT
clone_size: NA; d_call: TRBD1; j_call: TRBJ2-7; v_call: TRBV2; cdr3_aa: CASIGQGYEQYF; cdr3_nt: TGTGCCAGCATCGGACAGGGCTACGAGCAGTACTTC
clone_size: NA; d_call: NA; j_call: TRBJ1-4; v_call: TRBV11-2; cdr3_aa: CASSLSLPKNEKLFF; cdr3_nt: TGTGCCAGCAGCTTATCTCTGCCAAAAAATGAAAAACTGTTTTTT
clone_size: few; d_call: NA; j_call: TRBJ1-1; v_call: TRBV20-1; cdr3_aa: CSPTANTEAFF; cdr3_nt: TGCAGTCCCACCGCGAACACTGAAGCTTTCTTT
clone_size: NA; d_call: NA; j_call: TRBJ1-3; v_call: TRBV7-6; cdr3_aa: CASSFGFRNTIYF; cdr3_nt: TGTGCCAGCAGCTTTGGGTTTAGAAACACCATATATTTT
clone_size: once; d_call: TRBD2; j_call: TRBJ2-2; v_call: TRBV12-5; cdr3_aa: CASGLSRTSGSAGELFF; cdr3_nt: TGTGCTAGTGGTTTGTCGCGGACTAGCGGGAGTGCCGGGGAGCTGTTTTTT
clone_size: NA; d_call: NA; j_call: TRBJ2-6; v_call: TRBV19; cdr3_aa: CASSGGTGANVLTF; cdr3_nt: TGTGCCAGTAGTGGGGGTACTGGGGCCAACGTCCTGACTTTC
clone_size: NA; d_call: NA; j_call: TRBJ2-3; v_call: TRBV10-1; cdr3_aa: CASSEQGSDTQYF; cdr3_nt: TGCGCCAGCAGTGAGCAGGGGAGCGATACGCAGTATTTT
clone_size: NA; d_call: NA; j_call: TRBJ2-7; v_call: TRBV6-1; cdr3_aa: CASSEAHGSSYEQYF; cdr3_nt: TGTGCCAGCAGTGAAGCGCATGGGAGCTCCTACGAGCAGTACTTC
clone_size: NA; d_call: NA; j_call: TRBJ1-1; v_call: TRBV7-9; cdr3_aa: CASSRNNPEAFF; cdr3_nt: TGTGCCAGCAGCAGGAACAATCCTGAAGCTTTCTTT
clone_size: NA; d_call: NA; j_call: TRBJ2-1; v_call: TRBV9; cdr3_aa: CASSVATLAPTVNEQFF; cdr3_nt: TGTGCCAGCAGCGTAGCTACCCTAGCGCCTACTGTCAATGAGCAGTTCTTC
clone_size: NA; d_call: NA; j_call: TRBJ1-1; v_call: TRBV21-1; cdr3_aa: CASLPCPWPEAFF; cdr3_nt: TGTGCCAGCCTTCCCTGCCCGTGGCCTGAAGCTTTCTTT
clone_size: NA; d_call: NA; j_call: TRBJ1-1; v_call: TRBV7-9; cdr3_aa: CASSLLKKNTEAFF; cdr3_nt: TGTGCCAGCAGCTTGTTGAAGAAAAACACTGAAGCTTTCTTT
clone_size: NA; d_call: TRBD2; j_call: TRBJ2-1; v_call: TRBV6-1; cdr3_aa: CASSAPVLARPEFDEQFF; cdr3_nt: TGTGCCAGCAGTGCCCCTGTACTAGCGCGTCCCGAGTTTGATGAGCAGTTCTTC
clone_size: NA; d_call: NA; j_call: TRBJ2-2; v_call: TRBV27; cdr3_aa: CASSTYRGANTGELFF; cdr3_nt: TGTGCCAGCAGCACGTACCGAGGTGCAAACACCGGGGAGCTGTTTTTT
clone_size: NA; d_call: NA; j_call: TRBJ2-1; v_call: TRBV19; cdr3_aa: CASSPTGRSSYNEQFF; cdr3_nt: TGTGCCAGTAGTCCGACAGGTCGAAGCTCCTACAATGAGCAGTTCTTC
clone_size: NA; d_call: TRBD2; j_call: TRBJ2-7; v_call: TRBV5-4; cdr3_aa: CASSLPAGGPSEQYF; cdr3_nt: TGTGCCAGCAGCTTGCCGGCGGGAGGGCCAAGCGAGCAGTACTTC
clone_size: NA; d_call: NA; j_call: TRBJ1-2; v_call: TRBV11-3; cdr3_aa: CASSLSGEGFNGYTF; cdr3_nt: TGTGCCAGCAGCTTAAGTGGAGAAGGCTTCAATGGCTACACCTTC
clone_size: NA; d_call: NA; j_call: TRBJ1-2; v_call: TRBV11-2; cdr3_aa: CASSLGAEGIGGYTF; cdr3_nt: TGTGCCAGCAGCTTAGGGGCCGAGGGGATTGGTGGCTACACCTTC
clone_size: NA; d_call: TRBD2; j_call: TRBJ2-7; v_call: TRBV4-1; cdr3_aa: CASSQERAGGRYEQYF; cdr3_nt: TGCGCCAGCAGCCAAGAGCGGGCGGGAGGACGCTACGAGCAGTACTTC
clone_size: NA; d_call: NA; j_call: TRBJ2-5; v_call: TRBV30; cdr3_aa: CACTDPPGETQYF; cdr3_nt: TGTGCCTGCACGGACCCTCCGGGGGAGACCCAGTACTTC
clone_size: NA; d_call: NA; j_call: TRBJ2-7; v_call: TRBV21-1; cdr3_aa: CASGNGQREGREQYF; cdr3_nt: TGTGCCAGCGGGAATGGCCAGCGGGAGGGCCGCGAGCAGTACTTC
clone_size: NA; d_call: NA; j_call: TRBJ2-7; v_call: TRBV30; cdr3_aa: CAWSLRGGSYEQYF; cdr3_nt: TGTGCCTGGAGTTTAAGGGGGGGTAGCTACGAGCAGTACTTC
clone_size: NA; d_call: NA; j_call: TRBJ2-7; v_call: TRBV9; cdr3_aa: CASSVLASSYEQYF; cdr3_nt: TGTGCCAGCAGCGTACTAGCGAGCTCCTACGAGCAGTACTTC
clone_size: NA; d_call: NA; j_call: TRBJ2-3; v_call: TRBV7-9; cdr3_aa: CASSPSLTQSTDTQYF; cdr3_nt: TGTGCCAGCAGCCCTAGCTTGACGCAGAGCACAGATACGCAGTATTTT
clone_size: NA; d_call: NA; j_call: TRBJ2-5; v_call: TRBV29-1; cdr3_aa: CSVDQGRTQYF; cdr3_nt: TGCAGCGTTGATCAGGGCAGGACCCAGTACTTC
clone_size: NA; d_call: NA; j_call: TRBJ2-7; v_call: TRBV4-1; cdr3_aa: CASSQTTGLSYEQYF; cdr3_nt: TGCGCCAGCAGTCAAACGACAGGCCTCTCCTACGAGCAGTACTTC
clone_size: NA; d_call: TRBD2; j_call: TRBJ2-2; v_call: TRBV7-9; cdr3_aa: CASSVIGRLAEYTGELFF; cdr3_nt: TGTGCCAGCAGCGTTATAGGTCGCCTAGCGGAATACACCGGGGAGCTGTTTTTT
clone_size: NA; d_call: NA; j_call: TRBJ1-2; v_call: TRBV18; cdr3_aa: CASSPLDGSNGYTF; cdr3_nt: TGTGCCAGCTCACCACTGGACGGAAGTAATGGCTACACCTTC
clone_size: NA; d_call: NA; j_call: TRBJ2-7; v_call: TRBV7-8; cdr3_aa: CASSLMGPASYEQYF; cdr3_nt: TGTGCCAGCAGCCTCATGGGGCCAGCATCCTACGAGCAGTACTTC
clone_size: NA; d_call: TRBD2; j_call: TRBJ2-7; v_call: TRBV28; cdr3_aa: CASSLGQPSGLAGDYEQYF; cdr3_nt: TGTGCCAGCAGTTTAGGGCAGCCTAGCGGACTAGCGGGAGACTACGAGCAGTACTTC
clone_size: NA; d_call: TRBD1; j_call: TRBJ2-7; v_call: TRBV28; cdr3_aa: CASSLPRGLSYEQYF; cdr3_nt: TGTGCCAGCAGTCTACCCAGGGGGCTATCCTACGAGCAGTACTTC
clone_size: NA; d_call: NA; j_call: TRBJ2-7; v_call: TRBV7-2; cdr3_aa: CASSSPTGDEQYF; cdr3_nt: TGTGCCAGCAGCTCACCGACGGGGGACGAGCAGTACTTC
clone_size: NA; d_call: NA; j_call: TRBJ1-3; v_call: TRBV18; cdr3_aa: CASSPPAGVDTIYF; cdr3_nt: TGTGCCAGCTCACCACCTGCCGGAGTGGACACCATATATTTT
clone_size: NA; d_call: TRBD1; j_call: TRBJ2-1; v_call: TRBV28; cdr3_aa: CASSAPGQRYNEQFF; cdr3_nt: TGTGCCAGCAGTGCACCGGGACAGAGGTACAATGAGCAGTTCTTC
clone_size: NA; d_call: NA; j_call: TRBJ2-7; v_call: TRBV6-5; cdr3_aa: CASSLLQGNEQYF; cdr3_nt: TGTGCCAGCTCACTACTGCAGGGGAACGAGCAGTACTTC
clone_size: NA; d_call: TRBD1; j_call: TRBJ1-2; v_call: TRBV28; cdr3_aa: CASRGPLTGDQDYGYTF; cdr3_nt: TGTGCCAGCAGAGGACCCCTAACAGGGGATCAGGACTATGGCTACACCTTC
clone_size: NA; d_call: TRBD1; j_call: TRBJ1-5; v_call: TRBV28; cdr3_aa: CASSPWTGGYSNQPQHF; cdr3_nt: TGTGCCAGCAGTCCGTGGACAGGGGGTTATAGCAATCAGCCCCAGCATTTT
clone_size: once; d_call: TRBD2; j_call: TRBJ2-7; v_call: TRBV5-1; cdr3_aa: CASSGLAGGPGEQYF; cdr3_nt: TGCGCCAGCAGCGGGCTAGCGGGAGGGCCGGGTGAGCAGTACTTC
clone_size: NA; d_call: NA; j_call: TRBJ1-3; v_call: TRBV5-1; cdr3_aa: CASSLLSGTSGNTIYF; cdr3_nt: TGCGCCAGCAGCTTACTATCCGGGACCTCTGGAAACACCATATATTTT
clone_size: NA; d_call: NA; j_call: TRBJ1-1; v_call: TRBV28; cdr3_aa: CASCYRVRTEAFF; cdr3_nt: TGTGCCAGCTGCTACAGGGTGAGGACTGAAGCTTTCTTT